The 3 T cell receptor beta chains below all came from one sample that was sequenced in a study of shared clonotypes between healthy human individuals. Produced via immunoSEQ multiplex PCR; TCRdb's table is partial and in-frame only. The sample gives roughly 2.6 million clones, 90% to 95% of which show up once; roughly 0.14% is in the top ten. The sequenced sample consisted of naive CD4+ T cells sorted from blood. The subset: CD45RA+ positively selected. The receptors come from a man aged 18 to 30 in good health.

This chain connects TRBV2 to TRBJ2-1; possibly TRBD2 for D (6 bases). The V gene's germline CDR1 is SNHLY and CDR2 FYNNEI. This CDR3 region has 15 residues. Trimming removed 9 bases at V and 4 bases at J, with 19 bases between. CDR3 region: CASGFSGSTYNEQFF. CDR3 coding DNA: TGTGCCAGTGGATTTAGCGGAAGTACATACAATGAGCAGTTCTTC.

The V gene is TRBV18, the J gene TRBJ1-5, with 7 nucleotides matching TRBD1. The CDR3 runs 14 residues. Germline V gene lookup returns CDR1 KGHSH and CDR2 LQKENI. J lost 5 bases, V lost 6 bases, and 7 bases had no gene match. The CDR3 here is CASSPETGYQPQHF. The CDR3 nucleotides read TGTGCCAGCTCCCCCGAGACAGGGTATCAGCCCCAGCATTTT.

This sequence joins TRBV29-1 and TRBJ1-2; TRBD1 might be the D (5 bases). CDR1 and CDR2 from the germline V gene are SQVTM and ANQGSEA. V was pared by 4 bases and J by 2 bases, with 14 bases between. The CDR3 length is 14 residues. This chain's CDR3 is CSVGGANQNYGYTF. The CDR3 DNA follows: TGCAGCGTTGGAGGGGCCAATCAAAACTATGGCTACACCTTC.